This is a list of T cell receptor beta chains from one sample in a study of blood T cell repertoires in COVID-19. Data came from immunoSEQ multiplex PCR; TCRdb stores just in-frame clones and leaves some out. The profile shows tens of thousands of clones, more than 80% of them singletons. Sequenced sample: peripheral blood. The receptors here all came from a woman of 80 years or more with active COVID-19. Each CDR3 is given with its conserved first and last residue. Fields, in order: J gene, clone size, D gene, V gene, CDR3 protein, CDR3 DNA. The D gene is left open where the match is weak. For some rows the clone size is stated as once, few or many, or as a class when expanded; others skip it.

TRBJ1-4,-,-,TRBV6-5,CASGRTATNEKLFF,TGTGCCAGCGGACGGACAGCAACTAATGAAAAACTGTTTTTT
TRBJ2-7,-,-,TRBV5-1,CPSGTSTASELFF,TGCCCGAGTGGCACCAGCACTGCCAGCGAGCTGTTCTTC
TRBJ2-7,few,-,TRBV28,CASSFGQGYYEQYF,TGTGCCAGCAGTTTCGGCCAGGGGTACTACGAGCAGTACTTC
TRBJ1-6,-,TRBD1,TRBV19,CASSTPRTGLDSPLHF,TGTGCCAGTAGTACTCCCCGGACAGGGTTGGATTCACCCCTCCACTTT
TRBJ2-7,-,-,TRBV27,CASSTGQAPREQYF,TGTGCCAGCAGTACGGGACAAGCACCAAGAGAGCAGTACTTC
TRBJ2-6,few,TRBD1,TRBV2,CASSVSGGYGANVLTF,TGTGCCAGCAGTGTGTCAGGGGGCTATGGGGCCAACGTCCTGACTTTC
TRBJ2-5,-,-,TRBV28,CASSEGEETQYF,TGTGCCAGCAGCGAGGGGGAGGAGACCCAGTACTTC
TRBJ2-5,few,TRBD2,TRBV2,CASRRAAGGQETQYF,TGTGCCAGCAGAAGGGCAGCGGGGGGGCAAGAGACCCAGTACTTC
TRBJ1-5,-,-,TRBV19,CASSIGGSNQPQHF,TGTGCCAGTAGTATCGGAGGAAGCAATCAGCCCCAGCATTTT
TRBJ2-3,-,-,TRBV6-1,CASSEDTYRTNTDTQYF,TGTGCCAGCAGTGAAGATACATACAGGACTAACACAGATACGCAGTATTTT
TRBJ2-3,-,TRBD1,TRBV5-1,CASRTGSSTDTQYF,TGCGCCAGCAGGACAGGGTCTAGCACAGATACGCAGTATTTT
TRBJ2-3,-,TRBD2,TRBV4-1,CASSQESLLAGAPDTQYF,TGCGCCAGCAGCCAAGAGTCCCTACTAGCGGGAGCCCCCGATACGCAGTATTTT
TRBJ1-5,few,TRBD1,TRBV2,CASTQGARQPQHF,TGTGCCAGCACCCAGGGGGCTCGGCAGCCCCAGCATTTT
TRBJ1-2,-,-,TRBV12-3/TRBV12-4,CASSRPGYGYTF,TGTGCCAGCAGTCGCCCAGGCTATGGCTACACCTTC
TRBJ2-3,few,TRBD2,TRBV9,CASSGIAGVYADTQYF,TGTGCCAGCAGCGGCATAGCGGGAGTCTATGCAGATACGCAGTATTTT
TRBJ1-1,-,-,TRBV28,CASSYKAGAWSTEAFF,TGTGCCAGCAGCTATAAAGCGGGAGCTTGGTCCACTGAAGCTTTCTTT
TRBJ2-1,-,TRBD2,TRBV28,CASSSLAGGSYNEQFF,TGTGCCAGCAGTTCCCTAGCGGGGGGGTCCTACAATGAGCAGTTCTTC
TRBJ1-6,-,TRBD1,TRBV3-1/TRBV3-2,CASSQGQPPLHF,TGTGCCAGCAGCCAGGGACAGCCACCCCTCCACTTT
TRBJ2-7,-,-,TRBV12-3/TRBV12-4,CASSLMGDEQYF,TGTGCCAGCAGTTTAATGGGCGACGAGCAGTACTTC
TRBJ2-1,once,-,TRBV5-4,CASSFRDYNEQFF,TGTGCCAGCAGCTTCCGGGACTACAATGAGCAGTTCTTC
TRBJ2-3,-,TRBD2,TRBV5-6,CASSLIGVAGADTQYF,TGTGCCAGCAGCCTGATCGGGGTAGCGGGAGCAGATACGCAGTATTTT
TRBJ2-5,few,-,TRBV29-1,CSVEHSLETQYF,TGCAGCGTTGAGCACAGCTTAGAGACCCAGTACTTC
TRBJ2-7,-,TRBD2,TRBV4-1,CASSQLTSGSAYEQYF,TGCGCCAGCAGCCAACTGACTAGCGGGAGTGCCTACGAGCAGTACTTC
TRBJ1-2,-,TRBD1,TRBV5-1,CASSLNRQGNNYGYTF,TGCGCCAGCAGCTTAAACCGACAGGGGAATAACTATGGCTACACCTTC